These 24 T cell receptor beta chains share one sample of origin, sequenced in a study of cytomegalovirus exposure and HLA in healthy donors. Vbeta (60) and Jbeta (13) primers were used in the PCR. Libraries were prepared by immunoSEQ multiplex PCR; TCRdb keeps only in-frame clonotypes and omits some of them. This table lists tens of thousands of clones. Sample: PBMCs. These receptor sequences come from a girl aged 5-17 years in good health and CMV-seropositive.

The J gene is TRBJ2-5, the V gene TRBV5-1; 14 bases align to TRBD2. The CDR3 is 17 residues long. The J segment lost 2 bases and the V segment lost 3 bases, leaving 6 bases of the junction unmatched. Germline loops: CDR1 SGHRS, CDR2 YFSETQ. The CDR3 reads CASSSRGLAGGQETQYF. As DNA, the CDR3 is TGCGCCAGCAGCTCGCGTGGACTAGCGGGGGGACAAGAGACCCAGTACTTC. Together with reference TRBV5-1 and TRBJ2-5, the CDR3 gives the full variable domain: KAGVTQTPRYLIKTRGQQVTLSCSPISGHRSVSWYQQTPGQGLQFLFEYFSETQRNKGNFPGRFSGRQFSNSRSEMNVSTLELGDSALYLCASSSRGLAGGQETQYFGPGTRLLVL.

V usage is TRBV5-1 and J usage is TRBJ2-7; 10 bases are shared with TRBD1. Germline values: CDR1 SGHRS, CDR2 YFSETQ. After removal of 0 bases from V and 2 bases from J, the junction contained 5 bases not matched to a gene. The CDR3 has 16 residues. The CDR3 region is CASSLVWDRGAYEQYF. The CDR3 nucleotides are TGCGCCAGCAGCTTGGTTTGGGACAGGGGCGCCTACGAGCAGTACTTC.

The chain joins TRBV28 to TRBJ2-1, with TRBD1 matching over 11 bases. The junction had 0 bases not matched to a gene; V was cut back by 2 bases and J by 6 bases. The CDR3 contains 14 residues. CDR1 MDHEN and CDR2 SYDVKM come from the germline V gene. This chain's CDR3 is CASSLGTGGNEQFF. As DNA, the CDR3 is TGTGCCAGCAGTTTAGGGACAGGGGGCAATGAGCAGTTCTTC. The full variable domain, its missing parts supplied by reference TRBV28 and TRBJ2-1, is DVKVTQSSRYLVKRTGEKVFLECVQDMDHENMFWYRQDPGLGLRLIYFSYDVKMKEKGDIPEGYSVSREKKERFSLILESASTNQTSMYLCASSLGTGGNEQFFGPGTRLTVL.

The chain is built from TRBV18 and TRBJ2-1; no reliable D call. This CDR3 spans 15 amino acids. Trimming pared 3 bases from V and 0 bases from J, leaving 9 bases between. Germline values: CDR1 KGHSH, CDR2 LQKENI. The CDR3 loop is CASSPVVSSYNEQFF. The CDR3 DNA is TGTGCCAGCTCACCTGTCGTTAGCTCCTACAATGAGCAGTTCTTC.

The chain joins TRBV7-2 to TRBJ2-7, with D tentatively TRBD2 (5 bases). This CDR3 has 18 amino acids. Germline V CDR1 and CDR2: SGHTA, FQGNSA. V lost 9 bases to trimming and J lost 2 bases, with 29 bases between them. The CDR3 DNA reads TGTGCCAGTTTACAAAGGACGAGGGTTTTAAAGACCACCTACGAGCAGTACGTC. Amino acids: CASLQRTRVLKTTYEQYV.

V and J are TRBV19 and TRBJ1-1, with 9 bases matching TRBD1. Per the germline V gene, CDR1 is LNHDA and CDR2 is SQIVND (reference sequence). Germline trimming cut 5 bases from V and 2 bases from J; bases unmatched to any gene: 12. This CDR3 region has 17 residues. The CDR3 nucleotides are TGTGCCAGTAGTTCCAATCCCGGGACAGGGTTCAACACTGAAGCTTTCTTT. This sequence encodes CASSSNPGTGFNTEAFF.

The chain couples TRBV28 to TRBJ1-1; D is possibly TRBD1 (6 bases). CDR1 is MDHEN and CDR2 is SYDVKM in the germline V gene. V shed 5 bases and J shed 2 bases, with 21 bases lying between them. This CDR3 spans 17 amino acids. CDR3 loop: CASSVIVRGGVNTEAFF. In DNA form, the CDR3 reads TGTGCCAGCAGTGTAATAGTCAGGGGAGGGGTAAACACTGAAGCTTTCTTT.

The chain is built from TRBV5-6 and TRBJ1-5; D may be TRBD1 (6 bases). V gave up 3 bases and J gave up 0 bases, with 13 bases separating them. This CDR3 has 16 residues. Germline assignment: CDR1 SGHDT and CDR2 YYEEEE. The CDR3 sequence: CASSWGGPYSNQPQHF. CDR3 coding DNA: TGTGCCAGCAGCTGGGGGGGCCCTTATAGCAATCAGCCCCAGCATTTT.

The rearrangement joins TRBV5-1 to TRBJ2-3; 11 bases fit TRBD1. The CDR3 sequence is 17 residues long. From germline, CDR1 is SGHRS and CDR2 YFSETQ. Trimming cost V 4 bases and J 7 bases; bases outside gene matches: 14. The CDR3 DNA is TGCGCCAGCAGCCAAATTCGGGACAGGGGGGAGGTTAATACGCAGTATTTT. It translates to CASSQIRDRGEVNTQYF.

The chain recombines TRBV5-6 with TRBJ2-3, with TRBD2 identical over 11 bases. From germline, CDR1 is SGHDT and CDR2 YYEEEE. After removal of 0 bases from V and 2 bases from J, the junction contained 2 bases not matched to a gene. CDR3 length equals 16 residues. This CDR3 is CASSLASGGTTDTQYF. The DNA of the CDR3 is TGTGCCAGCAGCTTGGCTAGCGGGGGGACCACAGATACGCAGTATTTT. Filled out from reference TRBV5-6 and TRBJ2-3, the complete variable domain reads DAGVTQSPTHLIKTRGQQVTLRCSPKSGHDTVSWYQQALGQGPQFIFQYYEEEERQRGNFPDRFSGHQFPNYSSELNVNALLLGDSALYLCASSLASGGTTDTQYFGPGTRLTVL.

V and J are TRBV9 and TRBJ1-1; D unclear. The CDR3 runs 14 residues. The V end was cut by 4 bases, the J end by 11 bases, with 21 bases between. Per the germline V gene, CDR1 is SGDLS and CDR2 is YYNGEE. Here the CDR3 reads CASSSGGNAGYAFF. CDR3 DNA sequence: TGTGCCAGCAGCTCAGGAGGGAACGCGGGGTACGCTTTCTTT. Complete variable domain (other parts from reference TRBV9 and TRBJ1-1): DSGVTQTPKHLITATGQRVTLRCSPRSGDLSVYWYQQSLDQGLQFLIQYYNGEERAKGNILERFSAQQFPDLHSELNLSSLELGDSALYFCASSSGGNAGYAFFGQGTRLTVV.

The V gene is TRBV4-2, the J gene TRBJ2-2; 10 bases agree with TRBD2. The trim removed 0 bases at V and 4 bases at J, leaving 17 bases unmatched. The germline V gene has CDR1 LGHNA and CDR2 YNFKEQ. This CDR3 spans 21 amino acids. CDR3 DNA sequence: TGTGCCAGCAGCCAAGATTTTGTATGGCTAGCGGGAGCCGTGGGCACCGGGGAGCTGTTTTTT. Translating it yields CASSQDFVWLAGAVGTGELFF.

This chain joins TRBV23-1 and TRBJ1-5; D not resolved. TRBV23-1 counts as an open reading frame of uncertain function. The CDR3 runs 13 residues. V gave up 4 bases and J gave up 7 bases, with 11 bases separating them. The CDR3 region is CASSLRGEQPQHF. The CDR3 region has the DNA TGCGCCAGCAGTCTTCGGGGTGAACAGCCCCAGCATTTT.

The chain carries TRBV6-1 and TRBJ1-1, with 8 bases that match TRBD1. Germline V lookup: CDR1 MNHNS, CDR2 SASEGT. The CDR3 runs to 15 residues. V was clipped by 5 bases and J by 1 base; unmatched bases: 6. The chain's CDR3 is CASSFSGGGNTEAFF. The DNA of the CDR3 is TGTGCCAGCAGTTTTTCAGGGGGCGGGAACACTGAAGCTTTCTTT.

The rearrangement uses TRBV10-3 and TRBJ1-5, with D maybe TRBD1 (5 bases). V was clipped by 9 bases and J by 3 bases, with 21 bases between them. Looked up from germline, CDR1 is ENHRY and CDR2 is SYGVKD. The CDR3 totals 16 residues. CDR3 protein: CAIGSGAGFPNQPQHF. In nucleotides, the CDR3 is TGTGCCATTGGGTCCGGGGCGGGATTCCCCAATCAGCCCCAGCATTTT.

This chain joins TRBV5-1 and TRBJ2-7; perhaps TRBD1 as D (5 bases). V lost 4 bases and J 0 bases, leaving 20 bases between the germline ends. The CDR3 spans 17 residues. Germline V CDR1 and CDR2: SGHRS, YFSETQ. CDR3 sequence: CASSPIPQGSSSYEQYF. The CDR3 coding sequence is TGCGCCAGCAGCCCTATTCCCCAGGGATCAAGCTCCTACGAGCAGTACTTC.

V gene TRBV4-2 combines with J gene TRBJ2-7; 7 bases are shared with TRBD1. The CDR3 loop spans 15 amino acids. Germline loops: CDR1 LGHNA, CDR2 YNFKEQ. After removal of 2 bases from V and 3 bases from J, the junction contained 7 bases not matched to a gene. The CDR3 DNA sequence: TGTGCCAGCAGCCAATCCTCGGGACAGCTCTACGAGCAGTACTTC. Amino acids: CASSQSSGQLYEQYF.

The chain joins TRBV25-1 to TRBJ1-2; D is ambiguous. The germline V gene encodes CDR1 MGHDK and CDR2 SYGVNS. With 1 base removed from V and 0 bases from J, the gap between germline ends came to 6 bases. The CDR3 has 14 amino acids. The CDR3 region has the DNA TGTGCCAGCAGTGAATCGGGATCTAACTATGGCTACACCTTC. Its translation: CASSESGSNYGYTF.

The chain recombines TRBV15 with TRBJ2-1, with D perhaps TRBD2 (6 bases). The CDR3 spans 16 residues. CDR1 LNHNV and CDR2 YYDKDF come from the germline V gene (reference sequence). Trimming stripped 3 bases from V and 6 bases from J, with 18 bases between. The CDR3 is CATSRDLARGSNEQFF. The CDR3 DNA sequence: TGTGCCACCAGCAGGGATCTAGCGCGAGGTAGCAATGAGCAGTTCTTC.

CDR3 nucleotide sequence: TGTGCCAGCAGTTTTTTAGTCCGGGGGGCGCGCGAAAAACTGTTTTTT. Translated, it gives CASSFLVRGAREKLFF. This chain uses TRBV27 with TRBJ1-4; the D gene is possibly TRBD1 (6 bases). Germline CDR1 MNHEY, CDR2 SMNVEV (reference sequence). This CDR3 comprises 16 residues. Trimming removed 3 bases from V and 8 bases from J, with 19 bases in between.

This chain joins TRBV11-2 and TRBJ2-2; 10 bases align to TRBD1. With 1 base clipped from V and 7 bases from J, the junction kept 3 bases outside the gene matches. Germline V gives CDR1 SGHAT, CDR2 FQNNGV. The CDR3 is 15 amino acids. The CDR3 DNA is TGTGCCAGCAGCTTAGGGACAGGGGGAAGCGGGGAGCTGTTTTTT. Its protein is CASSLGTGGSGELFF. Based on the CDR3 plus reference TRBV11-2 and TRBJ2-2, the full variable domain is EAGVAQSPRYKIIEKRQSVAFWCNPISGHATLYWYQQILGQGPKLLIQFQNNGVVDDSQLPKDRFSAERLKGVDSTLKIQPAKLEDSAVYLCASSLGTGGSGELFFGEGSRLTVL.

The chain recombines TRBV6-1 with TRBJ1-2; TRBD1 matches 8 bases. Germline V gene lookup returns CDR1 MNHNS and CDR2 SASEGT. J gave up 2 bases and V 6 bases, and 5 bases lay outside the gene matches. The CDR3 covers 14 residues. The CDR3 spells CASRDWDRNYGYTF. DNA for the CDR3: TGTGCCAGCAGAGACTGGGACAGGAACTATGGCTACACCTTC.

CDR3 in amino acids: CASSFFDRGAEAFF. CDR3 DNA sequence: TGTGCCAGCAGCTTCTTTGACAGGGGAGCTGAAGCTTTCTTT. The chain recombines TRBV9 with TRBJ1-1; TRBD1 matches 8 bases. There are 14 residues in the CDR3. V lost 4 bases and J lost 6; bases outside the gene matches: 8. Germline CDR1 SGDLS, CDR2 YYNGEE.

This clone ranks as medium-sized in terms of frequency. The rearrangement joins TRBV15 to TRBJ2-1; 8 nucleotides agree with TRBD1. The V segment lost 6 bases and the J segment 5 bases; nucleotides outside the gene matches: 6. Per germline, CDR1 LNHNV and CDR2 YYDKDF (reference sequence). The CDR3 covers 14 residues. The CDR3 coding sequence is TGTGCCACCAGTTCAGGACAGGGTAACAATGAGCAGTTCTTC. Translation gives CATSSGQGNNEQFF.